This TCR beta chain was captured by sequencing in a study of shared clonotypes between healthy human individuals. Clones were read by immunoSEQ multiplex PCR, and TCRdb kept only the in-frame ones, dropping some. The sample shows 2 million to 2.5 million clones, 92% of them seen only once. Concerning this clone itself: Other DNA sequences of this sample code for an identical CDR3.

V was clipped by 5 bases and J by 7 bases; unmatched bases: 8. The V gene's germline CDR1 is SGHTA and CDR2 FQGNSA. The CDR3 extends over 14 amino acids. The J gene is TRBJ1-5, the V gene TRBV7-2, with 7 bases aligning to TRBD1. Material for sequencing was naive CD4+ T cells from PBMCs. Regarding subset: CD45RA+ positively selected. The sequence derives from a man younger than 35 in good health. Some clones in this sample may be carry-over from other donors' samples. The CDR3 region is CASSPRQGGQPQHF. As DNA, the CDR3 is TGTGCCAGCAGCCCTCGACAGGGAGGCCAGCCCCAGCATTTT.